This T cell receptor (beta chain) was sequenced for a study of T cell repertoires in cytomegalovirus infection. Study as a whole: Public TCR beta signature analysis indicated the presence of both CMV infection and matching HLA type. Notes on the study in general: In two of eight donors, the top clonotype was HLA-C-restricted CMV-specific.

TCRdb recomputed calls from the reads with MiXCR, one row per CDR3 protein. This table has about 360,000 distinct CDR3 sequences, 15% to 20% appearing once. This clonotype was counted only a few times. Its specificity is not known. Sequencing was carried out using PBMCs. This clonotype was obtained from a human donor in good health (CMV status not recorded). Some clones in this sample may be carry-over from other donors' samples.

The CDR3 DNA follows: TGTGCCAGCAACGGATTTTTAGGCTACACCTTC. Translated: CASNGFLGYTF. The V and J genes are TRBV28 and TRBJ1-2; D is unclear. Germline assignment: CDR1 MDHEN and CDR2 SYDVKM. The CDR3 extends over 11 amino acids. V was pared by 7 bases and J by 8 bases, with 11 bases between.